Below, 22 T cell receptor beta chains from the same sample are listed, as sequenced in a study of cytomegalovirus exposure and HLA in healthy donors. PCR amplification relied on 60 Vbeta primers (plus 13 Jbeta primers). Sequencing was performed with immunoSEQ multiplex PCR; in TCRdb, only in-frame clones are kept and a portion is missing. Here the sample spans fewer than 200,000 clones, 75% being singletons. Material for sequencing was PBMCs. The receptor set was obtained from a female donor in good health and CMV-seronegative.

The chain combines TRBV19 with TRBJ2-1, with 11 bases that match TRBD2. The CDR3 has 15 residues. The V segment lost 7 bases and the J segment 6 bases; nucleotides outside the gene matches: 8. The germline CDR1 and CDR2 sequences are LNHDA and SQIVND (reference sequence). CDR3 protein: CASTPGTSGLNEQFF. The CDR3 region has the DNA TGTGCCAGTACCCCTGGGACTAGCGGTCTCAATGAGCAGTTCTTC.

The chain combines TRBV5-4 with TRBJ2-6, with a weak D call TRBD2 (6 bases). V lost 0 bases and J lost 4, with 14 bases in between. CDR3 length: 17 residues. In germline, CDR1 is SGHNT, CDR2 YYREEE (reference sequence). CDR3 protein: CASSLENGGNGANVLTF. The CDR3 DNA reads as TGTGCCAGCAGCTTGGAGAACGGAGGGAACGGGGCCAACGTCCTGACTTTC.

This clone was detected only once. The chain couples TRBV28 to TRBJ1-4; no clear D. This CDR3 has 12 amino acids. Germline CDR1 MDHEN, CDR2 SYDVKM. The V and J ends lost 6 bases and 5 bases respectively, with 7 bases between them. The CDR3 DNA sequence: TGTGCCAGCAGGCGTCGCAATGAAAAACTGTTTTTT. This sequence encodes CASRRRNEKLFF.

Details on this clone: At one boundary the junction diverges from the germline segment, which might be a read error. The genes are TRBV28 and TRBJ2-7, with D possibly matching TRBD2 (7 bases). Germline values: CDR1 MDHEN, CDR2 SYDVKM. The CDR3 runs 14 residues. CDR3 DNA sequence: TGTGCCAGCATTCGGGGGGCGGACACCTACGAGCAGTCCTTC. Protein: CASIRGADTYEQSF.

The V gene is TRBV14, the J gene TRBJ2-1; TRBD2 matches 10 bases. The ends lost 4 bases at V and 9 bases at J; junction bases unmatched: 9. This CDR3 comprises 15 residues. Germline V gene sequence: CDR1 SGHDN, CDR2 FVKESK. The CDR3: CASSLGTSGRGEQFF. CDR3 DNA sequence: TGTGCCAGCAGCCTCGGGACCAGCGGGAGGGGTGAGCAGTTCTTC.

The chain joins TRBV7-9 to TRBJ2-7, with TRBD1 matching 9 bases. The germline gives CDR1 SEHNR, CDR2 FQNEAQ (reference sequence). The CDR3 loop spans 15 amino acids. Trimming at V came to 5 bases and at J to 0 bases, leaving 5 bases not matched to a gene. The CDR3 DNA sequence: TGTGCCAGCAGCAACAGGGGGCCAGTCTCCTACGAGCAGTACTTC. The encoded protein is CASSNRGPVSYEQYF.

The genes are TRBV11-2 and TRBJ2-4; tentatively, D is TRBD2 (5 bases). Germline V CDR1 and CDR2: SGHAT, FQNNGV. The V gene lost 0 bases and the J gene lost 13 bases, with 10 bases spanning the gap. The length of the CDR3 is 12 residues. CDR3 in DNA: TGTGCCAGCAGCTTAGACGAGGGTGGACAGTACTTC. This sequence encodes CASSLDEGGQYF.

A few counts support this clone. J is TRBJ2-7 and V is TRBV28; possible D gene TRBD2, 5 bases. Between the trimmed V and J ends, which lost 2 bases and 2 bases, there was a span of 7 bases. Germline V gives CDR1 MDHEN, CDR2 SYDVKM. The CDR3 runs 13 residues. The CDR3 DNA reads as TGTGCCAGCAGTTTACTAGCACCCTACGAGCAGTACTTC. Translating it yields CASSLLAPYEQYF. Full variable domain (remainder filled in from reference TRBV28 and TRBJ2-7): DVKVTQSSRYLVKRTGEKVFLECVQDMDHENMFWYRQDPGLGLRLIYFSYDVKMKEKGDIPEGYSVSREKKERFSLILESASTNQTSMYLCASSLLAPYEQYFGPGTRLTVT.

The rearrangement joins TRBV20-1 to TRBJ2-7; tentative D call: TRBD2 (5 bases). CDR3 length equals 11 residues. Germline V gene lookup returns CDR1 DFQATT and CDR2 SNEGSKA (reference sequence). Trimming removed 4 bases from V and 4 bases from J, with 8 bases in between. The CDR3 bases are TGCAGTGCTATACTAGAATACGAGCAGTACTTC. Encoded protein: CSAILEYEQYF.

V and J are TRBV18 and TRBJ2-7, with 9 bases fitting TRBD1. In germline, CDR1 is KGHSH, CDR2 LQKENI. There are 15 residues in the CDR3. The V gene end was trimmed by 5 bases and the J gene end by 3 bases; junction bases not matched to a gene: 8. The CDR3 reads CASSASGTGSYEQYF. The DNA of the CDR3 is TGTGCCAGCTCAGCCTCCGGGACAGGGAGCTACGAGCAGTACTTC.

The chain couples TRBV19 to TRBJ1-2; 7 nucleotides agree with TRBD1. The CDR3 consists of 15 residues. J gave up 7 bases and V 3 bases, and 11 bases lay outside the gene matches. Germline loops: CDR1 LNHDA, CDR2 SQIVND (reference sequence). The CDR3, as DNA: TGTGCCAGTAGTATTAGGGGGCACAAGTTCGGTGGCTACACCTTC. Translated: CASSIRGHKFGGYTF.

The J gene is TRBJ1-1, the V gene TRBV6-6; D is perhaps TRBD1 (6 bases). The CDR3 length is 15 residues. Deletions cut 1 base from V and 3 bases from J, with 12 bases between. Looked up from germline, CDR1 is MNHNY and CDR2 is SVGAGI (reference sequence). The CDR3 region is CASSYLRGGDTEAFF. Here the CDR3 DNA reads TGTGCCAGCAGTTACTTAAGGGGGGGAGACACTGAAGCTTTCTTT.

Worth noting for this clone: Distinct nucleotide sequences in the sample also encode this CDR3. V gene TRBV12-5 combines with J gene TRBJ1-1, with TRBD1 matching 7 bases. Trimming cost V 7 bases and J 7 bases; bases outside gene matches: 6. The CDR3 is 12 amino acids. Germline V CDR1 and CDR2: LGHNT, FRNRAP. This CDR3 reads CASAPGTDEAFF. The CDR3 DNA reads TGTGCTAGTGCCCCCGGGACAGATGAAGCTTTCTTT.

The rearrangement links TRBV18 to TRBJ1-5; D gene unclear. The CDR3 contains 15 residues. From germline, CDR1 is KGHSH and CDR2 LQKENI. V lost 3 bases and J lost 5, with 14 bases in between. The CDR3 region is CASSPGVQTYQPQHF. CDR3 coding DNA: TGTGCCAGCTCACCCGGGGTGCAGACGTATCAGCCCCAGCATTTT. The full variable domain, in which reference TRBV18 and TRBJ1-5 provide the parts outside the CDR3, is NAGVMQNPRHLVRRRGQEARLRCSPMKGHSHVYWYRQLPEEGLKFMVYLQKENIIDESGMPKERFSAEFPKEGPSILRIQQVVRGDSAAYFCASSPGVQTYQPQHFGDGTRLSIL.

The chain employs TRBV19 and TRBJ1-3; possibly TRBD1 for D (5 bases). V dropped 7 bases and J dropped 2 bases, with 21 bases sitting between them. The CDR3 sequence is 17 residues long. The germline CDR1 and CDR2 sequences are LNHDA and SQIVND (reference sequence). The CDR3 DNA is TGTGCCAGTATCGCCCCGACCCTTCAGGGCACTGGAAACACCATATATTTT. Amino acid sequence: CASIAPTLQGTGNTIYF.

The chain has TRBV7-9 and TRBJ2-5, with TRBD1 identical over 9 bases. Germline V gene data show CDR1 as SEHNR and CDR2 as FQNEAQ (reference sequence). The CDR3 is 16 amino acids. With V trimmed by 8 bases and J by 4 bases, 14 bases remained unmatched. CDR3 loop: CASDFWTGAGGETQYF. The CDR3, as DNA: TGTGCCAGCGATTTTTGGACAGGGGCAGGAGGAGAGACCCAGTACTTC.

There are a few counts of this clone. The chain joins TRBV28 to TRBJ1-1; 8 nucleotides agree with TRBD1. The germline V gene has CDR1 MDHEN and CDR2 SYDVKM. J was trimmed by 4 bases and V by 0 bases; bases with no gene match: 10. The CDR3 consists of 17 residues. The CDR3 here is CASSLWTGDRRVTEAFF. The CDR3 DNA sequence: TGTGCCAGCAGTTTATGGACAGGGGATCGGAGGGTCACTGAAGCTTTCTTT. Combining the CDR3 with reference TRBV28 and TRBJ1-1 gives the whole variable domain DVKVTQSSRYLVKRTGEKVFLECVQDMDHENMFWYRQDPGLGLRLIYFSYDVKMKEKGDIPEGYSVSREKKERFSLILESASTNQTSMYLCASSLWTGDRRVTEAFFGQGTRLTVV.

This clone occurred a few times. The chain links TRBV19 to TRBJ2-4, with D perhaps matching TRBD2 (5 bases). Germline V lookup: CDR1 LNHDA, CDR2 SQIVND (reference sequence). The V end lost 8 bases, the J end lost 0 bases, and 14 bases lay between the germline ends. The CDR3 has 15 amino acids. In nucleotides, the CDR3 is TGTGCCAGTTCGGGAAGCAGTCTAGCCAAAAACATTCAGTACTTC. Translated: CASSGSSLAKNIQYF. Combining the CDR3 with reference TRBV19 and TRBJ2-4 gives the whole variable domain DGGITQSPKYLFRKEGQNVTLSCEQNLNHDAMYWYRQDPGQGLRLIYYSQIVNDFQKGDIAEGYSVSREKKESFPLTVTSAQKNPTAFYLCASSGSSLAKNIQYFGAGTRLSVL.

V gene TRBV10-2 combines with J gene TRBJ2-1; D perhaps matches TRBD2 (7 bases). CDR3 length: 14 amino acids. The V and J ends lost 11 bases and 9 bases respectively, with 23 bases between them. Germline-derived CDR1 and CDR2 are WSHSY and SAAADI. The CDR3 DNA is TGCGCCGCGAGGGGGGGGGCATACGGGGGTGAGCAGTTCTTC. It is translated as CAARGGAYGGEQFF.

The count of this clone is one. This chain uses TRBV4-2 with TRBJ2-1, with a possible D match to TRBD1 (5 bases). CDR3 size: 14 residues. V lost 0 bases and J 9 bases, leaving 12 bases between the germline ends. CDR1 LGHNA and CDR2 YNFKEQ come from the germline V gene. The CDR3: CASSQDIGAAEQFF. Written as DNA, the CDR3 is TGTGCCAGCAGCCAAGATATAGGGGCGGCTGAGCAGTTCTTC.

The chain links TRBV11-2 to TRBJ2-5, with 9 bases identical to TRBD2. Losses at the gene ends were 3 bases for V and 1 base for J; bases not matched to a gene: 3. Germline V lookup: CDR1 SGHAT, CDR2 FQNNGV. The CDR3 runs 15 residues. In DNA, the CDR3 is TGTGCCAGCAGCTTTAGCGGGGGAACCCAAGAGACCCAGTACTTC. Protein product: CASSFSGGTQETQYF.

The chain couples TRBV2 to TRBJ2-5; D gene ambiguous. Germline lookup yields CDR1 SNHLY and CDR2 FYNNEI. The CDR3 has 12 amino acids. Trimming removed 7 bases at V and 3 bases at J, with 9 bases between. DNA of the CDR3: TGTGCCAGCACCAGAGGTAAAGAGACCCAGTACTTC. Translating gives CASTRGKETQYF.